These 28 T cell receptor beta chains share one sample of origin, sequenced in a study of cytotoxic CD8 clonotypes in ibrutinib-treated CLL. Some clones are missing from TCRdb's copy, which holds only in-frame ones; the method was immunoSEQ multiplex PCR. Of some 350,000 clones listed, roughly 67% are singletons. This specimen was PBMCs, taken after 36 months of ibrutinib treatment. The receptors were sampled from a human donor with chronic lymphocytic leukemia.

V and J are TRBV7-8 and TRBJ2-5, with 8 bases matching TRBD1. The CDR3 is 16 residues long. Germline V lookup: CDR1 SGHVS, CDR2 FQNEAQ. V dropped 1 base and J dropped 1; count of bases not matched to a gene: 5. Written as DNA, the CDR3 is TGTGCCAGCAGCTTAGGGATCAGGGGGCTCCAAGAGACCCAGTACTTC. It translates to CASSLGIRGLQETQYF.

The V call is TRBV27, the J call TRBJ2-5; 7 positions agree with TRBD2. Germline CDR1 is MNHEY and CDR2 is SMNVEV (reference sequence). The V segment lost 11 bases and the J segment 4 bases; nucleotides outside the gene matches: 13. This CDR3 has 14 residues. The CDR3 loop reads CAARKGGPVETQYF. CDR3 sequence (DNA): TGTGCCGCCAGAAAGGGAGGGCCGGTAGAGACCCAGTACTTC.

The chain joins TRBV6-4 to TRBJ2-7, with 10 positions matching TRBD1. The germline CDR1 and CDR2 sequences are MRHNA and SNTAGT. J lost 3 bases, V lost 7 bases, and 9 bases had no gene match. This CDR3 contains 15 residues. This chain's CDR3 is CASKTDRGLNYEQYF. The DNA of the CDR3 is TGTGCCAGCAAGACAGACAGGGGGCTCAACTACGAGCAGTACTTC.

This clone was detected a few times. The CDR3 here is CASSRGQGYNSPLHF. CDR3 sequence (DNA): TGTGCCAGCAGCCGTGGACAGGGATATAATTCACCCCTCCACTTT. V and J are TRBV6-5 and TRBJ1-6; 8 bases map to TRBD1. Germline V gives CDR1 MNHEY, CDR2 SVGAGI. V was clipped by 6 bases and J by 4 bases; unmatched bases: 5. The CDR3 consists of 15 residues.

With respect to this clone: Other DNA variants within this sample encode the same CDR3. This chain joins TRBV9 and TRBJ2-1, with 11 nucleotides matching TRBD2. The CDR3 has 15 amino acids. Germline trimming cut 0 bases from V and 7 bases from J; bases unmatched to any gene: 3. CDR1 is SGDLS and CDR2 is YYNGEE in the germline V gene. CDR3 DNA sequence: TGTGCCAGCAGCGTAGTACTAGCGGGAGTAAATGAGCAGTTCTTC. This sequence encodes CASSVVLAGVNEQFF.

The rearrangement links TRBV19 to TRBJ2-7, with 7 bases matching TRBD2. The V gene's germline CDR1 is LNHDA and CDR2 SQIVND (reference sequence). This CDR3 region has 15 residues. The V and J ends lost 1 base and 0 bases, in that order; junction bases with no gene match: 3. Here the CDR3 reads CASSIGGGSSYEQYF. For the CDR3, the DNA is TGTGCCAGTAGTATAGGCGGGGGTAGCTCCTACGAGCAGTACTTC.

This chain uses TRBV27 with TRBJ1-5; 10 nucleotides agree with TRBD1. With V trimmed by 0 bases and J by 7 bases, 6 bases remained unmatched. Germline assignment: CDR1 MNHEY and CDR2 SMNVEV (reference sequence). The CDR3 has 16 amino acids. The CDR3 DNA is TGTGCCAGCAGTTTATCAGACAGGGGGCGCGGGCAGCCCCAGCATTTT. Protein product: CASSLSDRGRGQPQHF.

This chain connects TRBV2 to TRBJ2-5, with D maybe TRBD2 (7 bases). The CDR3 is 13 residues long. The V end was cut by 7 bases, the J end by 1 base, with 10 bases between. From germline, CDR1 is SNHLY and CDR2 FYNNEI. CDR3 residues: CASTGGLQETQYF. Here the CDR3 DNA reads TGTGCCAGCACGGGGGGCCTCCAAGAGACCCAGTACTTC.

This sequence joins TRBV29-1 and TRBJ2-1; D is possibly TRBD1 or TRBD2 (5 bases each). The CDR3 loop spans 12 amino acids. Germline CDR1 reads SQVTM; CDR2 reads ANQGSEA. V lost 7 bases to trimming and J lost 2 bases, with 9 bases between them. CDR3 coding DNA: TGCAGCGCCCGGGGCGCCTACAATGAGCAGTTCTTC. Translating it yields CSARGAYNEQFF.

The chain recombines TRBV5-4 with TRBJ1-2; TRBD1 is a possible D gene (5 bases). Germline V gene data show CDR1 as SGHNT and CDR2 as YYREEE (reference sequence). Trimming left V 1 base short and J 5 bases short, with 15 bases between. This CDR3 is 15 amino acids long. CDR3 in amino acids: CASSLTGAVIYGYTF. The CDR3 nucleotides read TGTGCCAGCAGCTTGACCGGGGCGGTTATTTATGGCTACACCTTC.

The CDR3 nucleotides read TGTGCCAGCAGCTTGCAGGGACAGGGGATGCGCACAGATACGCAGTATTTT. Amino acids: CASSLQGQGMRTDTQYF. This chain joins TRBV5-6 and TRBJ2-3; 10 nucleotides match TRBD1. The CDR3 length is 17 residues. The trim removed 1 base at V and 1 base at J, leaving 6 bases unmatched. Germline CDR1 SGHDT, CDR2 YYEEEE.

The rearrangement joins TRBV5-1 to TRBJ2-1, with D possibly being TRBD2 (6 bases). The CDR3 is 13 amino acids. CDR1 and CDR2 (germline): SGHRS, YFSETQ. The V end lost 4 bases, the J end lost 3 bases, and 8 bases lay between the germline ends. The CDR3 region has the DNA TGCGCCAGCAGCCCGGACTACTACAATGAGCAGTTCTTC. Its protein is CASSPDYYNEQFF.

The rearrangement uses TRBV7-3 and TRBJ2-5; 8 bases line up with TRBD2. The CDR3 is 17 amino acids. V trimming: 9 bases; J trimming: 0 bases; junction bases outside the gene matches: 15. The germline gives CDR1 SGHTA, CDR2 FQGTGA. CDR3 nucleotide sequence: TGTGCCAGAGAACTCCAGGGCCCCGGGAGGGACCAAGAGACCCAGTACTTC. The encoded protein is CARELQGPGRDQETQYF. Full variable domain (missing parts from reference TRBV7-3 and TRBJ2-5): GAGVSQTPSNKVTEKGKYVELRCDPISGHTALYWYRQSLGQGPEFLIYFQGTGAADDSGLPNDRFFAVRPEGSVSTLKIQRTERGDSAVYLCARELQGPGRDQETQYFGPGTRLLVL.

This chain connects TRBV6-5 to TRBJ2-3; no clear D gene. CDR3 length: 14 amino acids. Germline V gives CDR1 MNHEY, CDR2 SVGAGI. V was pared by 2 bases and J by 2 bases, with 8 bases between. For the CDR3, the DNA is TGTGCCAGCAGTTACCTCACCACCACAGATACGCAGTATTTT. Translated: CASSYLTTTDTQYF.

The V and J genes are TRBV7-2 and TRBJ2-5; maybe TRBD1 (6 bases). Germline V lookup: CDR1 SGHTA, CDR2 FQGNSA. The CDR3 contains 17 residues. Trimming pared 2 bases from V and 1 base from J, leaving 17 bases between. The CDR3 loop is CASSLRYDTGPQETQYF. In nucleotides, the CDR3 is TGTGCCAGCAGCTTACGTTACGACACAGGGCCCCAAGAGACCCAGTACTTC.

The rearrangement uses TRBV9 and TRBJ1-2, with 7 positions matching TRBD1. This CDR3 has 16 residues. Trimming removed 3 bases from V and 4 bases from J; junction bases left unmatched: 12. Germline V CDR1 and CDR2: SGDLS, YYNGEE. The CDR3 protein is CASSATPGGGSYGYTF. DNA of the CDR3: TGTGCCAGCAGCGCCACCCCAGGGGGAGGGAGCTATGGCTACACCTTC.

The V gene is TRBV2, the J gene TRBJ1-1, with 10 bases matching TRBD1. The V gene's germline CDR1 is SNHLY and CDR2 FYNNEI. The V gene end was trimmed by 5 bases and the J gene end by 4 bases; junction bases not matched to a gene: 4. The CDR3 loop spans 14 amino acids. CDR3 protein: CASSQGQGFTEAFF. CDR3 bases: TGTGCCAGCAGTCAGGGACAGGGGTTCACTGAAGCTTTCTTT.

There are a few counts of this clone. The CDR3 nucleotides are TGTGCCAGCAGGCCGGTAGCAGCTAGCACAGATACGCAGTATTTT. It translates to CASRPVAASTDTQYF. V and J are TRBV9 and TRBJ2-3, with D hard to call. With 5 bases removed from V and 0 bases from J, the gap between germline ends came to 13 bases. The CDR3 length is 15 residues. The V gene's germline CDR1 is SGDLS and CDR2 YYNGEE.

The genes are TRBV2 and TRBJ1-5; D gene ambiguous. This CDR3 contains 14 residues. CDR1 SNHLY and CDR2 FYNNEI come from the germline V gene. This CDR3 is CASDAINSNQPQHF. Here the CDR3 DNA reads TGTGCAAGCGACGCAATTAATAGCAATCAGCCCCAGCATTTT.

The chain has TRBV19 and TRBJ2-7; perhaps TRBD1 as D (5 bases). V lost 7 bases and J 4 bases, leaving 20 bases between the germline ends. Germline CDR1 is LNHDA and CDR2 is SQIVND (reference sequence). This CDR3 region has 15 residues. The CDR3 loop is CASTPAGHSEYEQYF. The CDR3 DNA sequence: TGTGCCAGTACCCCGGCAGGGCACTCGGAGTACGAGCAGTACTTC.

On this clone: At the DNA level, this CDR3 is encoded by other sequences in the same sample as well. The chain uses TRBV20-1 and TRBJ1-2; D might be TRBD1 (5 bases). Trimming removed 2 bases at V and 7 bases at J, with 8 bases between. The germline gives CDR1 DFQATT, CDR2 SNEGSKA (reference sequence). The CDR3 runs to 11 residues. The CDR3 sequence is CSARQGSGYTF. The CDR3 region has the DNA TGCAGTGCTAGACAGGGTAGTGGCTACACCTTC.

The chain joins TRBV11-2 to TRBJ2-5, with TRBD1 matching over 7 bases. Germline CDR1 and CDR2: SGHAT and FQNNGV. CDR3 length: 16 residues. J was trimmed by 4 bases and V by 5 bases; bases with no gene match: 13. The DNA for the CDR3 is TGTGCCAGCAGCAGAAACAGGGGAGCCCCAATAGAGACCCAGTACTTC. Translation gives CASSRNRGAPIETQYF.

The chain has TRBV2 and TRBJ1-5; maybe TRBD1 (5 bases). Trimming stripped 7 bases from V and 4 bases from J, with 11 bases between. CDR1 SNHLY and CDR2 FYNNEI come from the germline V gene. This CDR3 is built from 13 residues. CDR3 amino acids: CASTRGWNQPQHF. The CDR3 DNA reads as TGTGCCAGCACCCGGGGGTGGAATCAGCCCCAGCATTTT.

The rearrangement joins TRBV5-5 to TRBJ2-7, with TRBD2 matching over 8 bases. The V gene's germline CDR1 is SGHKS and CDR2 YYEKEE (reference sequence). This CDR3 comprises 15 residues. Germline trimming cut 6 bases from V and 0 bases from J; bases unmatched to any gene: 8. CDR3 protein: CASKIRGGPSYEQYF. In DNA, the CDR3 is TGTGCCAGCAAAATTCGGGGGGGTCCCTCCTACGAGCAGTACTTC.

The table lists this clone with a few counts. The chain links TRBV27 to TRBJ1-1, with unresolved D. In germline, CDR1 is MNHEY, CDR2 SMNVEV (reference sequence). Trimming took 5 bases from V and 3 from J, leaving 16 bases between them. The CDR3 runs 15 residues. Here the CDR3 DNA reads TGTGCCAGCAGTCCTAAAACCCCAGCCTACACTGAAGCTTTCTTT. This translates into CASSPKTPAYTEAFF.

The chain joins TRBV4-1 to TRBJ2-7; weak D call: TRBD1 (6 bases). CDR3 length: 15 amino acids. Germline CDR1 MGHRA, CDR2 YSYEKL. V lost 1 base, J lost 6 bases, and 16 bases lay in between. The DNA of the CDR3 is TGCGCCAGCAGCCAAGTAATGTCACAGGGCGGCGAGCAGTACTTC. Translating gives CASSQVMSQGGEQYF.

V gene TRBV10-2 combines with J gene TRBJ1-5, with TRBD1 matching over 12 bases. Germline V gene lookup returns CDR1 WSHSY and CDR2 SAAADI. The junction had 9 bases not matched to a gene; V was cut back by 6 bases and J by 6 bases. CDR3 size: 16 residues. The CDR3 DNA reads as TGCGCCAGCAGGTCCGGGACAGGGGGCTTAAGTCAGCCCCAGCATTTT. It yields the protein CASRSGTGGLSQPQHF.

This chain connects TRBV27 to TRBJ2-7; 9 bases fit TRBD2. Germline assignment: CDR1 MNHEY and CDR2 SMNVEV (reference sequence). This CDR3 is 15 amino acids long. Trimming cost V 3 bases and J 0 bases; bases outside gene matches: 3. CDR3: CASSFSGRSSYEQYF. CDR3 in DNA: TGTGCCAGCAGTTTCAGCGGGAGGAGCTCCTACGAGCAGTACTTC.